These 30 T cell receptor beta chains were sequenced from one sample in a study of CD8 T cells in acute hepatitis C reinfection. Study results and limitations: Overrepresentation in the naive pool did not explain the preferential TRBV04 and TRBV06 usage seen in all groups.

Time point specified: acute HCV infection, within 168 days of estimated infection date. Hepatitis C virus-specific T cells were sequenced directly ex vivo without in vitro expansion. TCRdb's copy holds only in-frame clones and misses some; the assay was immunoSEQ multiplex PCR. Of roughly 500 clones listed, 45% to 50% are singletons. The sequencing used HCV NS3-1073 tetramer-sorted CD8+ T cells from PBMCs, collected during acute infection. These receptors were collected from a man aged 50-59 years with chronic hepatitis C.

V is TRBV4-3 and J is TRBJ2-5, with 9 bases matching TRBD1. The CDR3 runs to 17 residues. Germline loops: CDR1 LGHNA, CDR2 YSLEER. Trimming cost V 0 bases and J 9 bases; bases outside gene matches: 14. DNA for the CDR3: TGCGCCAGCAGCCAAGAGGTCATGGGACAGGGACTTGGGGCCCAGTACTTC. This gives the protein CASSQEVMGQGLGAQYF.

This clone is large by share. This rearrangement joins TRBV11-2 to TRBJ1-2; D remains unclear. The CDR3 is 15 residues long. Trimming shortened V by 1 base and J by 2 bases, and 11 bases separated the two germline ends. Germline assignment: CDR1 SGHAT and CDR2 FQNNGV. This CDR3 reads CASSLGRQVNYGYTF. The DNA of the CDR3 is TGTGCCAGCAGCTTAGGAAGGCAGGTCAACTATGGCTACACCTTC.

The chain joins TRBV4-3 to TRBJ2-2; weak D call: TRBD1 (6 bases). Deletions cut 0 bases from V and 6 bases from J, with 11 bases between. Germline CDR1 is LGHNA and CDR2 is YSLEER. CDR3 length: 15 residues. The CDR3 spells CASSQEVGAPGELFF. The CDR3 nucleotides read TGCGCCAGCAGCCAAGAGGTGGGGGCGCCCGGGGAGCTGTTTTTT.

This clone is large. J is TRBJ2-3 and V is TRBV9, with TRBD2 matching 9 bases. Germline loops: CDR1 SGDLS, CDR2 YYNGEE. V shed 0 bases and J 2 bases; nucleotides not matched to a gene: 4. The CDR3 covers 16 residues. In DNA form, the CDR3 reads TGTGCCAGCAGCGTAGTAGCTAGCGGGATCACAGATACGCAGTATTTT. This sequence encodes CASSVVASGITDTQYF.

V and J are TRBV16 and TRBJ1-1; D might be TRBD1 (5 bases). Trimming removed 4 bases from V and 2 bases from J, with 11 bases in between. Germline-derived CDR1 and CDR2 are KGHSY and FQNENV. The CDR3 covers 14 residues. The CDR3 sequence is CASSLSGPNTEAFF. The CDR3 DNA is TGTGCCAGCAGCCTATCGGGACCAAACACTGAAGCTTTCTTT.

This clone was seen more than once but under ten times. The chain employs TRBV13 and TRBJ2-2, with 11 bases aligning to TRBD2. The junction had 3 bases not matched to a gene; V was cut back by 5 bases and J by 1 base. The CDR3 runs 16 residues. Germline V gene data show CDR1 as PRHDT and CDR2 as FYEKMQ (reference sequence). The CDR3 sequence: CASSLTSGGNTGELFF. The CDR3 region has the DNA TGTGCCAGCAGCCTTACTAGCGGGGGGAACACCGGGGAGCTGTTTTTT.

The chain uses TRBV6-6 and TRBJ2-7; perhaps TRBD2 as D (5 bases). The CDR3 runs to 15 residues. The germline V gene has CDR1 MNHNY and CDR2 SVGAGI (reference sequence). Trimming cost V 2 bases and J 2 bases, with 13 bases left between them. The CDR3 coding sequence is TGTGCCAGCAGTTACGGCCGGGGAGAAGCCTACGAGCAGTACTTC. Translating gives CASSYGRGEAYEQYF.

The rearrangement links TRBV19 to TRBJ1-1; 8 bases match TRBD1. Germline V gives CDR1 LNHDA, CDR2 SQIVND (reference sequence). V was pared by 6 bases and J by 4 bases, with 7 bases of the junction left unmatched. The CDR3 runs 14 residues. The CDR3 DNA is TGTGCCAGTAGCCTGGGACAGGATGGCACTGAAGCTTTCTTT. Protein sequence: CASSLGQDGTEAFF.

V gene TRBV6-5 combines with J gene TRBJ1-2; D might be TRBD1 (6 bases). V was trimmed by 6 bases and J by 3 bases, leaving 17 bases between them. Germline assignment: CDR1 MNHEY and CDR2 SVGAGI. The CDR3 runs 15 residues. The CDR3 sequence is CASSNERQEHYGYTF. The DNA of the CDR3 is TGTGCCAGCAGCAACGAACGACAGGAGCACTATGGCTACACCTTC.

The chain is built from TRBV11-2 and TRBJ2-2, with 8 positions matching TRBD1. Germline V gene data show CDR1 as SGHAT and CDR2 as FQNNGV. V trimming: 5 bases; J trimming: 2 bases; junction bases outside the gene matches: 10. The CDR3 length is 17 residues. CDR3 DNA: TGTGCCAGCAGCCAAGAGACAGGGGCGCCCAACACCGGGGAGCTGTTTTTT. Protein sequence: CASSQETGAPNTGELFF.

The chain has TRBV6-6 and TRBJ1-2, with a possible D match to TRBD1 (6 bases). The CDR3 runs 13 residues. The germline V gene encodes CDR1 MNHNY and CDR2 SVGAGI (reference sequence). Deletions cut 4 bases from V and 3 bases from J, with 9 bases between. In nucleotides, the CDR3 is TGTGCCAGCAGTTCGGACAGCCACTATGGCTACACCTTC. This sequence encodes CASSSDSHYGYTF.

This clone was counted between two and nine times. V is TRBV4-2 and J is TRBJ2-7; maybe TRBD2 (6 bases). The CDR3 runs 16 residues. Germline V gives CDR1 LGHNA, CDR2 YNFKEQ. V gave up 0 bases and J gave up 2 bases, with 14 bases separating them. The CDR3: CASSQEGTGAPYEQYF. The DNA of the CDR3 is TGTGCCAGCAGCCAAGAAGGGACGGGAGCCCCCTACGAGCAGTACTTC.

By its share, this clone is large. The V gene is TRBV4-2, the J gene TRBJ1-1, with D possibly TRBD1 on 5 matching bases. This CDR3 contains 13 residues. CDR1 and CDR2 (germline): LGHNA, YNFKEQ. The V end was cut by 0 bases, the J end by 8 bases, with 10 bases between. The CDR3: CASSQERGAEAFF. The DNA for the CDR3 is TGTGCCAGCAGCCAAGAGAGGGGTGCCGAAGCTTTCTTT.

By proportion, this clone is large (0.1 to 1%). The chain carries TRBV30 and TRBJ2-3; D perhaps matches TRBD2 (6 bases). CDR3 size: 15 residues. V gave up 2 bases and J gave up 1 base, with 13 bases separating them. Germline loops: CDR1 GTSNPN, CDR2 SVGIG (reference sequence). Here the CDR3 reads CAWSKSPGGTDTQYF. In nucleotides, the CDR3 is TGTGCCTGGAGTAAATCCCCGGGAGGCACAGATACGCAGTATTTT. Combining the CDR3 with reference TRBV30 and TRBJ2-3 gives the whole variable domain SQTIHQWPATLVQPVGSPLSLECTVEGTSNPNLYWYRQAAGRGLQLLFYSVGIGQISSEVPQNLSASRPQDRQFILSSKKLLLSDSGFYLCAWSKSPGGTDTQYFGPGTRLTVL.

The rearrangement uses TRBV4-2 and TRBJ2-3; 9 bases map to TRBD2. CDR3 length: 17 residues. Unmatched junction bases numbered 9, after V lost 0 bases and J lost 5 bases. Germline V CDR1 and CDR2: LGHNA, YNFKEQ. The CDR3 DNA sequence: TGTGCCAGCAGCCAAGAGATCGCGGCGGGAGGGGGAGATACGCAGTATTTT. Its translation: CASSQEIAAGGGDTQYF.

This clone has only a few counts. The chain employs TRBV5-1 and TRBJ1-2, with no clear D. V was shortened by 4 bases and J by 6 bases, with 16 bases between the two germline ends. From germline, CDR1 is SGHRS and CDR2 YFSETQ. The CDR3 totals 14 residues. The CDR3 reads CASSLFDPLHGYTF. CDR3 bases: TGCGCCAGCAGCCTCTTCGACCCCCTTCATGGCTACACCTTC.

This clone is classed as large (0.1 to 1%). The rearrangement joins TRBV6-5 to TRBJ2-7; D is perhaps TRBD2 (5 bases). Germline CDR1 and CDR2: MNHEY and SVGAGI. CDR3 length: 15 amino acids. Trimming took off 2 bases at V and 2 bases at J, with 13 bases between the two ends. CDR3 sequence: CASSYGRGEAYEQYF. CDR3 DNA sequence: TGTGCCAGCAGTTACGGCCGGGGAGAAGCCTACGAGCAGTACTTC.

This clone appeared a single time. Given a much more abundant clone one base away, this may be a read error. Other DNA sequences in the same sample also yield this CDR3. The chain couples TRBV29-1 to TRBJ1-4; 7 bases fit TRBD1. V was clipped by 7 bases and J by 3 bases; unmatched bases: 11. The CDR3 spans 15 residues. CDR1 SQVTM and CDR2 ANQGSEA come from the germline V gene. The DNA for the CDR3 is TGCAGCGGGACCGGGACAGCGCAGCCTAATGAAAAACTGTTTTTT. It encodes CSGTGTAQPNEKLFF.

The genes are TRBV6-4 and TRBJ1-1; D is undetermined. There are 13 residues in the CDR3. CDR1 is MRHNA and CDR2 is SNTAGT in the germline V gene. V was pared by 4 bases and J by 1 base, with 7 bases between. The CDR3 here is CASSAQENTEAFF. DNA of the CDR3: TGTGCCAGCAGTGCCCAAGAGAACACTGAAGCTTTCTTT.

This clone has only a few counts. The chain is built from TRBV11-2 and TRBJ2-7; D call uncertain. The CDR3 runs to 14 residues. CDR1 and CDR2 from the germline V gene are SGHAT and FQNNGV. Trimming left V 4 bases short and J 6 bases short, with 16 bases between. The DNA for the CDR3 is TGTGCCAGCAGCTCAGTGGGCAGCCGGTTCGAGCAGTACTTC. The encoded protein is CASSSVGSRFEQYF.

V gene TRBV21-1 combines with J gene TRBJ1-3. TRBV21-1 is classified as a pseudogene. The CDR3 is 13 residues long. This chain's CDR3 is CASSPCTGNTIYF. DNA of the CDR3: TGTGCCAGCAGCCCCTGCACTGGAAACACCATATATTTT.

J is TRBJ1-1 and V is TRBV2, with D possibly TRBD1 on 5 matching bases. The CDR3 contains 12 residues. The V gene lost 6 bases and the J gene lost 1 base, with 6 bases spanning the gap. Germline V gene lookup returns CDR1 SNHLY and CDR2 FYNNEI. The CDR3 spells CASSGQNTEAFF. CDR3 in DNA: TGTGCCAGCAGCGGACAGAACACTGAAGCTTTCTTT.

This clone is termed large. This chain links TRBV4-2 with TRBJ1-1, with TRBD1 matching over 8 bases. There are 17 residues in the CDR3. V trimming: 3 bases; J trimming: 0 bases; junction bases outside the gene matches: 9. Germline values: CDR1 LGHNA, CDR2 YNFKEQ. The CDR3 DNA sequence: TGTGCCAGCAGCCACGACAGGGGAACCTTCATGAACACTGAAGCTTTCTTT. It encodes CASSHDRGTFMNTEAFF.

In its sample, this clone is large. The chain uses TRBV4-2 and TRBJ2-1; 13 bases agree with TRBD2. Germline V lookup: CDR1 LGHNA, CDR2 YNFKEQ. The CDR3 is 15 residues long. The J segment lost 7 bases and the V segment lost 4 bases, leaving 4 bases of the junction unmatched. In DNA form, the CDR3 reads TGTGCCAGCAGCCGAGAACTAGCGGGAGGGAATGAGCAGTTCTTC. The encoded protein is CASSRELAGGNEQFF.

This clone occurred a few times. The chain employs TRBV6-1 and TRBJ1-5, with 9 bases that match TRBD1. Trimming removed 4 bases from V and 0 bases from J; junction bases left unmatched: 10. The length of the CDR3 is 18 residues. CDR1 MNHNS and CDR2 SASEGT come from the germline V gene. CDR3 residues: CASSGHGTGPYSNQPQHF. The CDR3 DNA reads as TGTGCCAGCAGTGGCCACGGGACAGGGCCTTATAGCAATCAGCCCCAGCATTTT.

The chain carries TRBV6-1 and TRBJ1-1; D not certain. Germline lookup yields CDR1 MNHNS and CDR2 SASEGT. V shed 6 bases and J shed 5 bases, with 13 bases lying between them. This CDR3 has 13 amino acids. The chain's CDR3 is CASSFSGDTEAFF. DNA of the CDR3: TGTGCCAGCAGCTTTTCGGGAGATACTGAAGCTTTCTTT.

This clone came up a few times. V gene TRBV4-3 combines with J gene TRBJ2-3, with 14 bases fitting TRBD2. The junction had 6 bases not matched to a gene; V was cut back by 4 bases and J by 6 bases. Germline V CDR1 and CDR2: LGHNA, YSLEER. The CDR3 loop spans 16 amino acids. CDR3 loop: CASSPGLAGVEDTQYF. The CDR3 DNA reads as TGCGCCAGCAGCCCGGGACTAGCGGGAGTTGAGGATACGCAGTATTTT.

V and J are TRBV11-2 and TRBJ2-2; D gene unclear. CDR3 length: 17 amino acids. V lost 0 bases and J lost 0, with 11 bases in between. Germline CDR1 reads SGHAT; CDR2 reads FQNNGV. The CDR3 spells CASSLEPQAPNTGELFF. CDR3 coding DNA: TGTGCCAGCAGCTTAGAACCCCAGGCCCCGAACACCGGGGAGCTGTTTTTT.

This chain joins TRBV4-1 and TRBJ2-1; no firm D call. V lost 0 bases and J 6 bases, leaving 15 bases between the germline ends. Germline-derived CDR1 and CDR2 are MGHRA and YSYEKL. The CDR3 covers 16 residues. This chain's CDR3 is CASSQDSGWLLNEQFF. The CDR3 nucleotides are TGCGCCAGCAGCCAAGATTCCGGGTGGCTCCTCAATGAGCAGTTCTTC.

This clone was observed a few times. V gene TRBV4-3 combines with J gene TRBJ2-7; no clear D gene. Trimming pared 0 bases from V and 2 bases from J, leaving 11 bases between. CDR1 is LGHNA, CDR2 YSLEER, per germline. The CDR3 extends over 15 amino acids. The CDR3: CASSQDLDLPYEQYV. The CDR3, as DNA: TGCGCCAGCAGCCAAGATCTAGACCTCCCCTACGAGCAGTACGTC.